This T cell receptor beta chain is from a study of shared clonotypes between healthy human individuals. Study-wide results and caveats: Larger richness was generally estimated for naive than memory subsets. Sharing of clonotypes among donors was expected to vary with sequencing depth.

To note about this clone: Its antigen is currently unknown.

Naive CD8 isolation took CD45RO-negative cells positively selected for CCR7 and excluded terminally differentiated effector memory CD45RA+ cells. In the original analysis: Filtering differed since immunoSEQ provided only junctions, with no quality scores. Libraries were prepared by immunoSEQ multiplex PCR; TCRdb keeps only in-frame clonotypes and omits some of them. V and J calls plus clone size are reproduced from that table; the DNA served to infer D and trimming. This table has some 580,000 clones, about 98% appearing once. CDR3 length: 15 residues. CDR1 and CDR2 (germline): SGHAT, FQNNGV. V shed 5 bases and J shed 7 bases, with 21 bases lying between them.

This sequence joins TRBV11-2 and TRBJ2-7, with no clear D. Source material: naive CD8+ T cells sorted from blood. This TCR came from a man aged 25 to 45 in good health. CDR3 region: CASSDFPRTAGEQYF. The CDR3 bases are TGTGCCAGCAGCGACTTCCCGAGGACCGCTGGGGAGCAGTACTTC.